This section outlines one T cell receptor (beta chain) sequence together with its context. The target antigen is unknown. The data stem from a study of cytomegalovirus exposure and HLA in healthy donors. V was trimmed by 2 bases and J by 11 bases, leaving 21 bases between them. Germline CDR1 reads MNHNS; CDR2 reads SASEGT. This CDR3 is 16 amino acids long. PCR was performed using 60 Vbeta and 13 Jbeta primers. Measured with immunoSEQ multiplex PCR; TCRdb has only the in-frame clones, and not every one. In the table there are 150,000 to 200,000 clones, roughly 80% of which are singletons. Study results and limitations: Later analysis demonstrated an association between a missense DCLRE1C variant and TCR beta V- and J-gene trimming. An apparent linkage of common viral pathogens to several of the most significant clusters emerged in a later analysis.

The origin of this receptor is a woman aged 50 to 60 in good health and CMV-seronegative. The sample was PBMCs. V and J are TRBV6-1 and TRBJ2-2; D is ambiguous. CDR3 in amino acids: CASSEYSLQVPKELFF. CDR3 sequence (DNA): TGTGCCAGCAGTGAATATAGTCTGCAGGTACCGAAAGAGCTGTTTTTT.